Listed below are T cell receptor beta chains from one sample, sequenced in a study of shared clonotypes between healthy human individuals. Sequencing used immunoSEQ multiplex PCR; TCRdb keeps in-frame clones, though not all of them. The table includes about 1,800,000 clones, 85% to 95% detected once. The sequencing sample was made of naive CD8+ T cells sorted from blood. These receptors were collected from a man in his late teens or twenties in good health. CDR3s include the opening cysteine and the closing phenylalanine or tryptophan. Clone size is stated in some rows and not others, as once, few, many or a class when expanded.

CASSLVTGGPANEQFF | . | TRBV7-9
CASSELTTNYGYTF | . | TRBV25-1
CASSLVGGGGNTIYF | . | TRBV7-9
CASSYEGDGGYTF | once | TRBV6-5
CASQRGGPYNEQFF | . | TRBV27
CASSPLLGASYNEQFF | . | TRBV18
CASSQDPDLSSYNEQFF | . | TRBV4-1
CASSVAGQSSYEQYF | . | TRBV28
CASSLGRKETQYF | . | TRBV27
CASSGGGGYYEQYF | few | TRBV19